Listed here are 20 T cell receptor beta chains from one sample, sequenced in a study of blood T cell repertoires in COVID-19 (dated by TCRdb to 2019 to 2021). Libraries were built with the immunoSEQ multiplex PCR assay. TCRdb holds this immuneACCESS table with in-frame rearrangements only. Some clones are missing; in checked studies, unresolved V genes explain under half, and the rest has no known cause. This sample has over 200,000 clones in its table, and approximately 89% of those were observed once. 8.5% to 10% of the sample lies in the top ten. Sequences were obtained from peripheral blood. Every receptor here comes from a man between 35 and 55 years old who had recovered from COVID-19.

V gene TRBV11-3 combines with J gene TRBJ2-7; TRBD1 matches at 8 bases. Germline values: CDR1 SGHNT, CDR2 YENEEA. J gave up 2 bases and V 1 base, and 4 bases lay outside the gene matches. The CDR3 totals 15 residues. DNA of the CDR3: TGTGCCAGCAGCTTAGCTGGGACAGGTCCCTACGAGCAGTACTTC. It yields the protein CASSLAGTGPYEQYF.

J is TRBJ1-2 and V is TRBV19, with D perhaps matching TRBD1 (6 bases). Per germline, CDR1 LNHDA and CDR2 SQIVND (reference sequence). CDR3 length equals 14 residues. V dropped 1 base and J dropped 4 bases, with 10 bases sitting between them. This CDR3 reads CASSIAGTRYGYTF. The CDR3, as DNA: TGTGCCAGTAGTATAGCTGGGACACGCTATGGCTACACCTTC.

The chain carries TRBV18 and TRBJ1-1; D remains ambiguous. The CDR3 totals 13 residues. From germline, CDR1 is KGHSH and CDR2 LQKENI. V lost 3 bases and J 6 bases, leaving 11 bases between the germline ends. The CDR3 protein is CASSPSGIPEAFF. The CDR3 DNA follows: TGTGCCAGCTCACCTTCGGGGATACCTGAAGCTTTCTTT.

The rearrangement joins TRBV5-1 to TRBJ2-7; 8 bases match TRBD1. V lost 4 bases to trimming and J lost 3 bases; unmatched junction nucleotides: 9. The length of the CDR3 is 15 residues. Germline V gene sequence: CDR1 SGHRS, CDR2 YFSETQ. CDR3 coding DNA: TGCGCCAGCAGCCTAACGGGACAGGAGGTCTACGAGCAGTACTTC. Its translation: CASSLTGQEVYEQYF.

The chain links TRBV14 to TRBJ2-1, with TRBD2 matching 8 bases. The CDR3 totals 14 residues. Germline assignment: CDR1 SGHDN and CDR2 FVKESK. The ends lost 4 bases at V and 9 bases at J; junction bases unmatched: 8. CDR3 nucleotides: TGTGCCAGCAGCCGGTCGGGAGGGCCAGCTGAGCAGTTCTTC. The encoded protein is CASSRSGGPAEQFF.

The chain carries TRBV28 and TRBJ2-4, with 15 bases aligning to TRBD2. Germline V gene data show CDR1 as MDHEN and CDR2 as SYDVKM. The CDR3 spans 16 residues. Germline trimming cut 5 bases from V and 6 bases from J; bases unmatched to any gene: 5. The DNA for the CDR3 is TGTGCCAGCAGTCGGACTAGCGGGAGGGCCGGAAACATTCAGTACTTC. Its translation: CASSRTSGRAGNIQYF.

The chain is built from TRBV19 and TRBJ1-1; 10 bases align to TRBD1. Trimming cost V 5 bases and J 4 bases; bases outside gene matches: 7. Germline lookup yields CDR1 LNHDA and CDR2 SQIVND (reference sequence). This CDR3 is 15 amino acids long. Here the CDR3 reads CASSRDRGEGTEAFF. The CDR3 DNA follows: TGTGCCAGTAGTCGGGACAGGGGAGAGGGCACTGAAGCTTTCTTT. Complete variable domain (other parts from reference TRBV19 and TRBJ1-1): DGGITQSPKYLFRKEGQNVTLSCEQNLNHDAMYWYRQDPGQGLRLIYYSQIVNDFQKGDIAEGYSVSREKKESFPLTVTSAQKNPTAFYLCASSRDRGEGTEAFFGQGTRLTVV.

This clone was observed a single time. The gene calls are TRBV28 and TRBJ1-2, with 11 bases matching TRBD1. This CDR3 contains 15 residues. Trimming took 5 bases from V and 4 from J; bases not matched to a gene: 6. The germline V gene encodes CDR1 MDHEN and CDR2 SYDVKM. Here the CDR3 reads CASSPGGTGGYGYTF. Written as DNA, the CDR3 is TGTGCCAGCAGTCCCGGGGGGACAGGGGGCTATGGCTACACCTTC.

For this clone: Other DNA sequences in this sample translate to the same CDR3. The J gene is TRBJ2-7, the V gene TRBV2; a weak D match, TRBD1 (6 bases). From germline, CDR1 is SNHLY and CDR2 FYNNEI. This CDR3 region has 12 residues. The V end was cut by 6 bases, the J end by 3 bases, with 9 bases between. The CDR3, as DNA: TGTGCCAGCAGGCGGACAGACTACGAGCAGTACTTC. Residues: CASRRTDYEQYF.

The CDR3 nucleotides read TGCGCCAGCAGCTTCTTAACAGGGGGCGATGAAAAACTGTTTTTT. It codes for CASSFLTGGDEKLFF. The rearrangement links TRBV5-1 to TRBJ1-4; the match to TRBD1 covers 9 bases. The CDR3 has 15 residues. Trimming removed 2 bases from V and 6 bases from J; junction bases left unmatched: 5. Germline lookup yields CDR1 SGHRS and CDR2 YFSETQ.

CDR3 coding DNA: TGTGCCAGCAGCTTAGCCTGGGCCGGCTCCTACGAGCAGTACTTC. Amino acids: CASSLAWAGSYEQYF. The chain links TRBV11-2 to TRBJ2-7; D remains ambiguous. The CDR3 has 15 amino acids. Trimming shortened V by 1 base and J by 0 bases, and 10 bases separated the two germline ends. Germline CDR1 and CDR2: SGHAT and FQNNGV.

The DNA of the CDR3 is TGTGCCAGCTCACCACCTCGCGCCACCTACAATGAGCAGTTCTTC. Its protein product is CASSPPRATYNEQFF. J is TRBJ2-1 and V is TRBV18; no clear D. CDR1 and CDR2 from the germline V gene are KGHSH and LQKENI. The CDR3 is made up of 15 amino acids. V shed 0 bases and J shed 2 bases, with 8 bases lying between them.

This clone was detected only once. This rearrangement joins TRBV3-1 (or the pseudogene TRBV3-2) to TRBJ2-1; 12 bases fit TRBD2. The CDR3 has 16 residues. J lost 2 bases, V lost 4 bases, and 3 bases had no gene match. In germline, CDR1 is LGHDT, CDR2 YNNKEL (reference sequence). CDR3 in DNA: TGTGCCAGCAGCCTTCTAGCGGGGGGGGCCTACAATGAGCAGTTCTTC. Its protein product is CASSLLAGGAYNEQFF.

This sequence joins TRBV12-3 or TRBV12-4 and TRBJ1-5; D is perhaps TRBD1 (6 bases). The CDR3 totals 12 residues. Trimming removed 5 bases from V and 5 bases from J, with 7 bases in between. The CDR3 DNA follows: TGTGCCAGCAGTCCAGGGGATCAGCCCCAGCATTTT. Residues: CASSPGDQPQHF.

The chain combines TRBV7-3 with TRBJ2-2, with D hard to call. Germline CDR1 reads SGHTA; CDR2 reads FQGTGA. This CDR3 spans 14 amino acids. Trimming removed 1 base at V and 5 bases at J, with 8 bases between. The CDR3 spells CASSLSPRTGELFF. CDR3 bases: TGTGCCAGCAGCTTAAGCCCTCGGACCGGGGAGCTGTTTTTT.

V and J are TRBV6-2 or TRBV6-3 and TRBJ1-1, with 7 bases aligning to TRBD1. The CDR3 covers 17 residues. CDR1 is MNHEY and CDR2 is SVGEGT in the germline V gene. The trim removed 5 bases at V and 0 bases at J, leaving 12 bases unmatched. CDR3 sequence: CASSLLTGSVMNTEAFF. CDR3 bases: TGTGCCAGCAGTCTCCTGACAGGGTCGGTGATGAACACTGAAGCTTTCTTT.

The CDR3 reads CASSLVQGARGYTF. The CDR3 coding sequence is TGTGCCAGCAGCTTAGTTCAGGGGGCGAGGGGCTACACCTTC. The chain recombines TRBV7-2 with TRBJ1-2; 8 bases line up with TRBD1. V lost 1 base to trimming and J lost 8 bases; unmatched junction nucleotides: 6. Germline CDR1 and CDR2: SGHTA and FQGNSA. This CDR3 spans 14 amino acids.

This rearrangement joins TRBV7-9 to TRBJ1-1, with unresolved D. V dropped 4 bases and J dropped 8 bases, with 11 bases sitting between them. This CDR3 comprises 12 residues. The germline CDR1 and CDR2 sequences are SEHNR and FQNEAQ (reference sequence). CDR3 amino acids: CASSSLRPEAFF. The CDR3, as DNA: TGTGCCAGCAGCTCGCTGAGGCCCGAAGCTTTCTTT.

In DNA, the CDR3 is TGCGCCAGCAGCTTGGGGCAGGCCCACTATGGCTACACCTTC. It codes for CASSLGQAHYGYTF. The chain combines TRBV5-1 with TRBJ1-2; D gene unclear. The CDR3 has 14 amino acids. Deletions cut 0 bases from V and 3 bases from J, with 9 bases between. Germline values: CDR1 SGHRS, CDR2 YFSETQ.

The chain uses TRBV3-1 (or the pseudogene TRBV3-2) and TRBJ2-7, with TRBD2 identical over 15 bases. Germline V gives CDR1 LGHDT, CDR2 YNNKEL (reference sequence). The CDR3 runs 18 residues. The V gene end was trimmed by 2 bases and the J gene end by 3 bases; junction bases not matched to a gene: 8. The CDR3 is CASSQPPGLAGGYYEQYF. The DNA for the CDR3 is TGTGCCAGCAGCCAACCCCCGGGACTAGCGGGAGGATACTACGAGCAGTACTTC.